Listed here are 16 T cell receptor beta chains from one sample, sequenced in a study of blood T cell repertoires in COVID-19. Sequencing used immunoSEQ multiplex PCR; TCRdb keeps in-frame clones, though not all of them. The table shows about 160,000 clones, with approximately 88% occurring only once. The specimen sequenced was peripheral blood. These receptors all come from a woman aged 55-75 years who had recovered from COVID-19.

The chain combines TRBV28 with TRBJ1-2, with 10 bases lining up with TRBD1. J was trimmed by 6 bases and V by 3 bases; bases with no gene match: 4. The V gene's germline CDR1 is MDHEN and CDR2 SYDVKM. The CDR3 has 14 residues. In DNA, the CDR3 is TGTGCCAGCAGTTTGGGACAGGGGAGGGATGGCTACACCTTC. Translation gives CASSLGQGRDGYTF.

The chain combines TRBV27 with TRBJ2-4; maybe TRBD1 (6 bases). Trimming took off 7 bases at V and 1 base at J, with 14 bases between the two ends. CDR3 length equals 15 residues. The germline gives CDR1 MNHEY, CDR2 SMNVEV (reference sequence). CDR3 residues: CASNTGKGAKNIQYF. The CDR3 region has the DNA TGTGCCAGCAACACAGGGAAGGGGGCCAAAAACATTCAGTACTTC.

The chain joins TRBV9 to TRBJ1-2; D unresolved. The CDR3 length is 13 residues. V was cut by 2 bases and J by 2 bases, with 7 bases left in between. Germline V gene data show CDR1 as SGDLS and CDR2 as YYNGEE. CDR3 residues: CASSVGRNYGYTF. The CDR3 DNA is TGTGCCAGCAGCGTTGGTCGGAACTATGGCTACACCTTC.

The chain uses TRBV18 and TRBJ2-5, with D unclear. The CDR3 has 15 residues. Germline loops: CDR1 KGHSH, CDR2 LQKENI. Between the trimmed V and J ends, which lost 3 bases and 5 bases, there was a span of 16 bases. The CDR3 loop reads CASSPGVLVQETQYF. DNA for the CDR3: TGTGCCAGCTCACCTGGTGTGCTGGTCCAGGAGACCCAGTACTTC. The variable domain in full, with the rest retrieved from reference TRBV18 and TRBJ2-5, is NAGVMQNPRHLVRRRGQEARLRCSPMKGHSHVYWYRQLPEEGLKFMVYLQKENIIDESGMPKERFSAEFPKEGPSILRIQQVVRGDSAAYFCASSPGVLVQETQYFGPGTRLLVL.

The rearrangement uses TRBV6-5 and TRBJ2-4; 8 bases fit TRBD1. Looked up from germline, CDR1 is MNHEY and CDR2 is SVGAGI. The CDR3 runs 14 residues. The J segment lost 10 bases and the V segment lost 6 bases, leaving 11 bases of the junction unmatched. The CDR3 DNA is TGTGCCAGCAGCCAACAGGGGGGCCCACTAATTCAGTACTTC. This translates into CASSQQGGPLIQYF.

The rearrangement links TRBV21-1 to TRBJ2-3; TRBD1 is the table's D call, not checked against the DNA. TRBV21-1 is a recognized pseudogene. This CDR3 has 18 amino acids. The CDR3 sequence is CASSKGFRQISSTDTQYF. DNA of the CDR3: TGTGCCAGCAGCAAAGGTTTCAGACAGATTTCTAGCACAGATACGCAGTATTTT.

The count of this clone is one. The rearrangement joins TRBV2 to TRBJ2-5; D gene ambiguous. Germline values: CDR1 SNHLY, CDR2 FYNNEI. CDR3 length: 14 amino acids. Trimming cost V 6 bases and J 1 base, with 12 bases left between them. CDR3 region: CASRRYYLQETQYF. The CDR3 nucleotides are TGTGCCAGCAGGAGGTACTACCTCCAAGAGACCCAGTACTTC.

CDR3 amino acids: CASSPLGQGNEQFF. For the CDR3, the DNA is TGTGCCAGCTCACCACTTGGACAGGGAAATGAGCAGTTCTTC. V is TRBV18 and J is TRBJ2-1, with 8 bases matching TRBD1. Germline loops: CDR1 KGHSH, CDR2 LQKENI. The junction had 3 bases not matched to a gene; V was cut back by 1 base and J by 7 bases. The length of the CDR3 is 14 residues.

The chain links TRBV5-1 to TRBJ1-2; tentative D call: TRBD1 (6 bases). Germline CDR1 reads SGHRS; CDR2 reads YFSETQ. CDR3 size: 13 residues. V lost 4 bases, J lost 4 bases, and 11 bases lay in between. CDR3: CASSTAGAYGYTF. In nucleotides, the CDR3 is TGCGCCAGCAGCACGGCGGGGGCCTATGGCTACACCTTC. Variable domain in full (rest from reference TRBV5-1 and TRBJ1-2): KAGVTQTPRYLIKTRGQQVTLSCSPISGHRSVSWYQQTPGQGLQFLFEYFSETQRNKGNFPGRFSGRQFSNSRSEMNVSTLELGDSALYLCASSTAGAYGYTFGSGTRLTVV.

This rearrangement joins TRBV7-9 to TRBJ2-3; D is possibly TRBD1 (6 bases). This CDR3 comprises 12 residues. Germline loops: CDR1 SEHNR, CDR2 FQNEAQ (reference sequence). V was clipped by 5 bases and J by 6 bases, with 9 bases between them. CDR3 DNA sequence: TGTGCCAGCAGCACTACAGGGGATACGCAGTATTTT. Its translation is CASSTTGDTQYF.

The V and J genes are TRBV5-1 and TRBJ2-2; D unresolved. Germline values: CDR1 SGHRS, CDR2 YFSETQ. The ends were cut back, 2 bases at V and 6 bases at J, with 14 bases in the middle. The CDR3 sequence is 15 residues long. In DNA form, the CDR3 reads TGCGCCAGCAGCTTACCCCTTGGCCAGTCCGGGGAGCTGTTTTTT. Its protein product is CASSLPLGQSGELFF. The full variable domain, its missing parts supplied by reference TRBV5-1 and TRBJ2-2, is KAGVTQTPRYLIKTRGQQVTLSCSPISGHRSVSWYQQTPGQGLQFLFEYFSETQRNKGNFPGRFSGRQFSNSRSEMNVSTLELGDSALYLCASSLPLGQSGELFFGEGSRLTVL.

The chain joins TRBV15 to TRBJ2-7; 9 bases are a match to TRBD1. The CDR3 totals 15 residues. Germline assignment: CDR1 LNHNV and CDR2 YYDKDF (reference sequence). Losses at the gene ends were 5 bases for V and 3 bases for J; bases not matched to a gene: 8. The CDR3 nucleotides read TGTGCCACCAGCCGTGGACAGGGGACATACTACGAGCAGTACTTC. This translates into CATSRGQGTYYEQYF.

This chain links TRBV5-6 with TRBJ2-3; 10 bases map to TRBD1. Trimming removed 4 bases from V and 4 bases from J; junction bases left unmatched: 6. CDR1 and CDR2 (germline): SGHDT, YYEEEE. CDR3 length: 15 amino acids. The CDR3 bases are TGTGCCAGCAGCAAGGGACAGGGGAATTCAGATACGCAGTATTTT. It specifies CASSKGQGNSDTQYF.

The J gene is TRBJ2-7, the V gene TRBV6-2 or TRBV6-3; TRBD1 is a possible D gene (6 bases). The CDR3 has 14 amino acids. With 6 bases removed from V and 3 bases from J, the gap between germline ends came to 15 bases. CDR1 MNHEY and CDR2 SVGEGT come from the germline V gene. The CDR3 loop reads CASSYYGQIYEQYF. Here the CDR3 DNA reads TGTGCCAGCAGCTATTACGGACAGATCTACGAGCAGTACTTC.

This clone was counted a few times. The rearrangement links TRBV5-4 to TRBJ2-1, with 9 bases identical to TRBD1. The CDR3 is 17 residues long. The ends lost 0 bases at V and 2 bases at J; junction bases unmatched: 6. CDR1 is SGHNT and CDR2 is YYREEE in the germline V gene (reference sequence). The CDR3 nucleotides are TGTGCCAGCAGCTTGGCCCGTGGGACAGGGCCCTACAATGAGCAGTTCTTC. It codes for CASSLARGTGPYNEQFF.

The V and J genes are TRBV7-9 and TRBJ2-7; 11 nucleotides line up with TRBD2. The CDR3 is 15 residues long. Trimming removed 6 bases from V and 2 bases from J; junction bases left unmatched: 6. Germline loops: CDR1 SEHNR, CDR2 FQNEAQ (reference sequence). The CDR3, as DNA: TGTGCCAGCAGGGTTGGGACTAGCGGCCCCTACGAGCAGTACTTC. As protein: CASRVGTSGPYEQYF.